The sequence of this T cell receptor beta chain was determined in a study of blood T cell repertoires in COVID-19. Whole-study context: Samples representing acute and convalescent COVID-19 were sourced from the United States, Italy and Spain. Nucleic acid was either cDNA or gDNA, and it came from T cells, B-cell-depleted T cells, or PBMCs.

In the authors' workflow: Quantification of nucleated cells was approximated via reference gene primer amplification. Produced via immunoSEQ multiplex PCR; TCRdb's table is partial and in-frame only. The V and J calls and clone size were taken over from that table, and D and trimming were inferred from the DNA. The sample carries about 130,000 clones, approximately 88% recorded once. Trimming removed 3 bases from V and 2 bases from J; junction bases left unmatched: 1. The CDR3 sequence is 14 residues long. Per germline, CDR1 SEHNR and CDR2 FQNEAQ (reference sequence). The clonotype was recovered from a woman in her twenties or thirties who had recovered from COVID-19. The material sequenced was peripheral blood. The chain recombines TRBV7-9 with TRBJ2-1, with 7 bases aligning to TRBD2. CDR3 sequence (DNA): TGTGCCAGCAGCTTGGGGACTACCTACAATGAGCAGTTCTTC. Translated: CASSLGTTYNEQFF.